This section outlines one TCR beta chain sequence together with its context. This record belongs to a study of shared clonotypes between healthy human individuals. Study information: Used for every donor were three CD4 naive, three CD4 memory, two CD8 naive and one CD8 memory plate.

The protocol was immunoSEQ multiplex PCR, while the TCRdb copy is restricted to in-frame clones and leaves out a portion. The top ten hold approximately 1.6% of the sample, which has 550,000 to 800,000 clones, under 80% seen once. The germline gives CDR1 LNHDA, CDR2 SQIVND (reference sequence). Trimming stripped 4 bases from V and 8 bases from J, with 9 bases between. This CDR3 is built from 12 residues. V and J are TRBV19 and TRBJ2-1; D is ambiguous. The sequence derives from a woman in her 30s in good health. The source material was memory CD4+ T cells sorted from blood. Documented subset: CD45RA-negative fraction. The CDR3 coding sequence is TGTGCCAGTAGTACAGGCTTGGATGAGCAGTTCTTC. Its protein product is CASSTGLDEQFF.